The 3 T cell receptor beta chains below all came from one sample that was sequenced in a study of cytomegalovirus exposure and HLA in healthy donors. A multiplex PCR was run with 60 Vbeta primers and 13 Jbeta primers. The repertoire was sequenced with immunoSEQ multiplex PCR; TCRdb's copy has only in-frame clones and lacks some. This sample has approximately 100,000 clones, with 84% found just once. Sequencing was done on a sample of PBMCs. The receptors derive from a woman in her late teens or twenties in good health and CMV-seronegative.

The V gene is TRBV7-3, the J gene TRBJ2-1, with 12 bases that match TRBD2. CDR3 length equals 15 residues. Per germline, CDR1 SGHTA and CDR2 FQGTGA. V dropped 2 bases and J dropped 7; count of bases not matched to a gene: 3. The CDR3, as DNA: TGTGCCAGCAGCTTACGTACTAGCGGGGGGAATGAGCAGTTCTTC. It is translated as CASSLRTSGGNEQFF.

V gene TRBV4-3 combines with J gene TRBJ2-5, with 9 bases lining up with TRBD1. The length of the CDR3 is 16 residues. Trimming took 3 bases from V and 5 from J; bases not matched to a gene: 10. Germline lookup yields CDR1 LGHNA and CDR2 YSLEER. The CDR3 reads CASSQTTGTGYETQYF. CDR3 coding DNA: TGCGCCAGCAGCCAGACCACCGGGACAGGGTATGAGACCCAGTACTTC.

The chain is built from TRBV6-1 and TRBJ2-3; D is perhaps TRBD2 (5 bases). The CDR3 sequence is 13 residues long. The V end lost 3 bases, the J end lost 4 bases, and 8 bases lay between the germline ends. CDR1 is MNHNS, CDR2 SASEGT, per germline. The CDR3 sequence: CASSDDGADTQYF. The DNA of the CDR3 is TGTGCCAGCAGTGACGACGGGGCAGATACGCAGTATTTT.